What follows is one T cell receptor (beta chain) and its context. Its target is not known. The data were taken from a study of PD-L1 blockade in urothelial cancer. Study results and limitations: Greater 3-week expansion of tumor-associated blood clones was recorded for durable-benefit patients.

The data were produced by immunoSEQ multiplex PCR, yet TCRdb's version contains in-frame clones alone and is incomplete. The data contain over 65,000 clones, 80% to 90% of them singletons. The input for sequencing was PBMCs, taken around atezolizumab (anti-PD-L1) treatment. This receptor was identified in a man between 70 and 80 years old with urothelial cancer.

CDR3 protein: CAITNDLGRGEQYF. The CDR3 bases are TGTGCCATCACCAACGACCTCGGCCGGGGCGAGCAGTACTTC. The rearrangement joins TRBV10-3 to TRBJ2-7, with D perhaps matching TRBD2 (5 bases). This CDR3 spans 14 amino acids. Trimming took off 7 bases at V and 6 bases at J, with 19 bases between the two ends. The germline V gene has CDR1 ENHRY and CDR2 SYGVKD.